The present entry profiles one T cell receptor beta chain with its context. Its target is not known. This entry comes from a study of cytomegalovirus exposure and HLA in healthy donors. General study results and limits: There were a few CMV-associated chains whose specificity for CMV antigens was confirmed in vitro.

Libraries were prepared by immunoSEQ multiplex PCR; TCRdb keeps only in-frame clonotypes and omits some of them. Among 120,000 or so clones, about 88% were seen once, and the ten largest hold 1.1%. There are 16 residues in the CDR3. The V segment lost 5 bases and the J segment 5 bases; nucleotides outside the gene matches: 11. CDR1 and CDR2 (germline): WNHNN, SYGVQD (reference sequence). This TCR derives from a young woman in good health and CMV-seronegative. The gene calls are TRBV10-1 and TRBJ1-1; 10 bases line up with TRBD1. The specimen was PBMCs. The CDR3 DNA reads TGCGCCAGCAGTTATCTTCGGGACAGGGGACTTACTGAAGCTTTCTTT. Amino acids: CASSYLRDRGLTEAFF.